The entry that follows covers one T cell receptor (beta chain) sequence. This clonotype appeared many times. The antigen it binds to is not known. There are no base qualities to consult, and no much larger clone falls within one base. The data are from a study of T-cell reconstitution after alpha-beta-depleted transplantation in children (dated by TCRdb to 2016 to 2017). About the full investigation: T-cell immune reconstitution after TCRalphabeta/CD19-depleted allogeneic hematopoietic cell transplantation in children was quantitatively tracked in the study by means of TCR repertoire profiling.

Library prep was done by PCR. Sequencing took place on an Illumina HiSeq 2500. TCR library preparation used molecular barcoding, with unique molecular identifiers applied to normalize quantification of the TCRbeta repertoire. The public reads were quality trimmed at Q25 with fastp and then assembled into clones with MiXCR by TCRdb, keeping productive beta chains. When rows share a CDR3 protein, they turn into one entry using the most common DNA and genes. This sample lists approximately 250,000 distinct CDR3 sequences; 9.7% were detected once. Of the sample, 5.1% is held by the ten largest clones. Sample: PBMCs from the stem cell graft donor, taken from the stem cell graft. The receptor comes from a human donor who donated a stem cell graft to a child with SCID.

The CDR3 protein sequence reads: CASSQDRSTGRGFDTEAFF. The nucleotide sequence is TGCGCCAGCAGCCAAGATAGGAGCACAGGGAGAGGCTTTGACACTGAAGCTTTCTTT. The sequence joins TRBV4-3 to TRBJ1-1; perhaps TRBD1 is the D gene, with 6 bases matching. CDR1 and CDR2 (LGHNA, YSLEER) derive from the germline V gene. The trim is 0 bases for V and 3 bases for J, with a gap of 23 bases between the germline ends. From its cysteine to its phenylalanine, the CDR3 spans 19 amino acids. Only CDR3 DNA remains: 57 bases, in frame from the first base.